This is a list of T cell receptor beta chains from one sample in a study of graft-versus-host responses after intestinal transplantation. Assay used: immunoSEQ multiplex PCR; TCRdb lists only in-frame clones, some missing. The table includes roughly 120,000 clones, over 80% detected once. No antigen is known for these receptors. The sample was unstimulated CD4+ T cells sorted from spleen or lymph node cells, taken before intestinal transplant. Receptors originate from a human donor who received an intestinal transplant. Each CDR3 is given with its conserved first and last residue. A D gene is named only where the DNA matches it firmly. Clone size is shown for a subset of rows, as once, few, many or a class of expanded clone.

once	17	TRBJ1-5	TRBV4-1	-	CASSQAHREISNQPQHF	TGCGCCAGCAGCCAAGCCCATAGGGAGATAAGCAATCAGCCCCAGCATTTT
-	14	TRBJ2-7	TRBV18	-	CASSPRETSNEQYF	TGTGCCAGCTCACCACGGGAGACTAGTAACGAGCAGTACTTC
-	13	TRBJ2-2	TRBV7-7	-	CASSPLIGGELFF	TGTGCTAGCAGCCCATTAATCGGCGGGGAGCTGTTTTTT
-	13	TRBJ1-2	TRBV6-5	-	CASSYSGHYGYTF	TGTGCCAGCAGTTACTCGGGACACTATGGCTACACCTTC
-	15	TRBJ2-1	TRBV5-4	-	CASSLPGLKTNEQFF	TGTGCCAGCAGCTTACCGGGCCTAAAAACTAATGAGCAGTTCTTC
-	13	TRBJ2-1	TRBV5-1	-	CASSPGRPGEQFF	TGCGCCAGCAGTCCGGGCCGTCCAGGTGAGCAGTTCTTC
-	17	TRBJ2-1	TRBV23-1	TRBD2	CASSPSGTPSSYNEQFF	TGCGCCAGCAGTCCTAGCGGGACGCCCAGCTCCTACAATGAGCAGTTCTTC
-	15	TRBJ2-1	TRBV30	-	CAWSFRWRVYNEQFF	TGTGCCTGGAGTTTCCGGTGGCGGGTCTACAATGAGCAGTTCTTC
-	15	TRBJ1-1	TRBV10-3	-	CAISDPGALSTEAFF	TGTGCCATCAGTGACCCGGGTGCTTTGAGCACTGAAGCTTTCTTT
-	19	TRBJ2-2	TRBV11-3	TRBD1	CASSSIITGERTNPGELFF	TGTGCCAGCAGCTCCATAATTACAGGGGAAAGGACCAACCCCGGGGAGCTGTTTTTT
-	17	TRBJ2-7	TRBV21-1	-	CASSKAGPVLLSYEQYF	TGTGCCAGCAGCAAAGCAGGGCCCGTTCTCTTATCCTACGAGCAGTACTTC
-	19	TRBJ2-1	TRBV29-1	TRBD2	CSVTRAHLVSGSRGDEQFF	TGCAGCGTCACTAGGGCCCATCTCGTTAGCGGGAGTCGTGGGGATGAGCAGTTCTTC
-	13	TRBJ1-2	TRBV2	TRBD1	CASSGQGDYGYTF	TGTGCCAGCAGTGGACAGGGGGACTATGGCTACACCTTC
-	19	TRBJ2-7	TRBV1	-	CTSSQDRGTSGRVAYEQYF	TGCACCAGCAGCCAAGATCGAGGGACTAGCGGGAGGGTGGCCTACGAGCAGTACTTC
-	13	TRBJ1-2	TRBV11-2	TRBD1	CASSSRQGYGYTF	TGTGCCAGCAGCTCCAGACAGGGGTATGGCTACACCTTC
once	15	TRBJ2-7	TRBV9	TRBD1	CASSVAGQEYYEQYF	TGTGCCAGCAGCGTAGCGGGACAGGAGTACTACGAGCAGTACTTC
few	11	TRBJ2-7	TRBV10-2	-	CASGTPYEQYF	TGCGCCAGCGGCACCCCCTACGAGCAGTACTTC